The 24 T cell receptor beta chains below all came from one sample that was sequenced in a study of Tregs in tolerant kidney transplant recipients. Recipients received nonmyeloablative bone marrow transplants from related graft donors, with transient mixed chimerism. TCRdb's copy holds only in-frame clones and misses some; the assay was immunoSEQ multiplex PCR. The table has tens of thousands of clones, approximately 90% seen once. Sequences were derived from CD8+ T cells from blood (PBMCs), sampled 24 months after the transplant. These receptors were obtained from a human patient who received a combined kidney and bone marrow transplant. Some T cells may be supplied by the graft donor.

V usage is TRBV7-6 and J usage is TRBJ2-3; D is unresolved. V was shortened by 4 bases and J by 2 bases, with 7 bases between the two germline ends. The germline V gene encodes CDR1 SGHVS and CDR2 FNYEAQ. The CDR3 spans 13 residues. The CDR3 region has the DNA TGTGCCAGCAGCTCACGCGACACAGATACGCAGTATTTT. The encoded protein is CASSSRDTDTQYF.

The CDR3 nucleotides are TGCGCCAGCTCACTAGCGGGGGAACTATCGGGCTCCTACGAGCAGTACTTC. This translates into CASSLAGELSGSYEQYF. The genes are TRBV5-1 and TRBJ2-7; TRBD2 matches 11 bases. The J segment lost 0 bases and the V segment lost 7 bases, leaving 12 bases of the junction unmatched. The CDR3 is 17 amino acids. The germline CDR1 and CDR2 sequences are SGHRS and YFSETQ.

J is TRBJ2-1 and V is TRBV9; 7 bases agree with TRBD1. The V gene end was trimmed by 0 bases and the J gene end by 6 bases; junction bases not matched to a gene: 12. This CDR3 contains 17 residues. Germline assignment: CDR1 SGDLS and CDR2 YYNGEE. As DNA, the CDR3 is TGTGCCAGCAGCGTAGGGGACAGCCTAATTTCTATCAATGAGCAGTTCTTC. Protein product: CASSVGDSLISINEQFF.

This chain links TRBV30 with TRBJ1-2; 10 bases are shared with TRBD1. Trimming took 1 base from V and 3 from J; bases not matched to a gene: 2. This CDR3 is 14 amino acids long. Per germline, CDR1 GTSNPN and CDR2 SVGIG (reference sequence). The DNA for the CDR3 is TGTGCCTGGAGTGACGGGACAGGGGACTATGGCTACACCTTC. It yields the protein CAWSDGTGDYGYTF.

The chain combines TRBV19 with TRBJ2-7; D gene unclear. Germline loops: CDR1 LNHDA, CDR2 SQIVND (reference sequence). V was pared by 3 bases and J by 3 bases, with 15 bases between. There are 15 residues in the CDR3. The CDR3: CASSISDGDHYEQYF. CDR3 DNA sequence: TGTGCCAGTAGTATTTCCGACGGAGATCACTACGAGCAGTACTTC. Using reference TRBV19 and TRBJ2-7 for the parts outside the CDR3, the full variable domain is DGGITQSPKYLFRKEGQNVTLSCEQNLNHDAMYWYRQDPGQGLRLIYYSQIVNDFQKGDIAEGYSVSREKKESFPLTVTSAQKNPTAFYLCASSISDGDHYEQYFGPGTRLTVT.

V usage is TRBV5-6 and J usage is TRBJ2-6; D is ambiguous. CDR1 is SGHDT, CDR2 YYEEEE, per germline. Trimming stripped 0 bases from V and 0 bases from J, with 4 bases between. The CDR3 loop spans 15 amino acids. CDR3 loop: CASSLGDSGANVLTF. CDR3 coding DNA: TGTGCCAGCAGCTTGGGAGACTCTGGGGCCAACGTCCTGACTTTC.

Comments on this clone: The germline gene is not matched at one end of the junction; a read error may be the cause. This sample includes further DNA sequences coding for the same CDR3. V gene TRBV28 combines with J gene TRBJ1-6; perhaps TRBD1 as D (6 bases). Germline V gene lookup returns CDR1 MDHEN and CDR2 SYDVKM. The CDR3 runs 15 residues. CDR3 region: CASNDRRSYNSPLHF. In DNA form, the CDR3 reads TGTGCCAGCAACGACAGGCGCTCCTATAATTCCCCCCTCCACTTT.

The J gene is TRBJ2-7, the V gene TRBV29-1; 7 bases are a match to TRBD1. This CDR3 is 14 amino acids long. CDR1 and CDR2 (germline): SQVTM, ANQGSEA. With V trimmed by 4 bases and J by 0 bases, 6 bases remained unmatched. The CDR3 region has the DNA TGCAGCGTTGTTTTGGGGACAGTCTCCTACGAGCAGTACTTC. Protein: CSVVLGTVSYEQYF.

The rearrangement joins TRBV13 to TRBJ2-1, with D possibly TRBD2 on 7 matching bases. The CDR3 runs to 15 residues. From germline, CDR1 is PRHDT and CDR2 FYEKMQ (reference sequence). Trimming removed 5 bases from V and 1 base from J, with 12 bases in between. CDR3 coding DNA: TGTGCCAGCAGCGAAGCGGGGACATCCTACAATGAGCAGTTCTTC. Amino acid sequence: CASSEAGTSYNEQFF. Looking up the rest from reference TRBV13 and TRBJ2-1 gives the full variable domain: AAGVIQSPRHLIKEKRETATLKCYPIPRHDTVYWYQQGPGQDPQFLISFYEKMQSDKGSIPDRFSAQQFSDYHSELNMSSLELGDSALYFCASSEAGTSYNEQFFGPGTRLTVL.

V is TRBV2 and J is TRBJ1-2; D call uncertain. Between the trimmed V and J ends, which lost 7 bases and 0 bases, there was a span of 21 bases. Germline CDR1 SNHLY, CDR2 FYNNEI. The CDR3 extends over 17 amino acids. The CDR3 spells CASIEGVWEQANYGYTF. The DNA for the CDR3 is TGTGCCAGCATTGAGGGAGTTTGGGAGCAGGCTAACTATGGCTACACCTTC.

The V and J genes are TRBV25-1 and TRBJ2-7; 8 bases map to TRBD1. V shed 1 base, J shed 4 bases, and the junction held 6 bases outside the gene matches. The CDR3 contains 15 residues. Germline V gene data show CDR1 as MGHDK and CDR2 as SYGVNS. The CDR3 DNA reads TGTGCCAGCAGTGAATTGATACAGGGGGGATACGAGCAGTACTTC. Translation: CASSELIQGGYEQYF.

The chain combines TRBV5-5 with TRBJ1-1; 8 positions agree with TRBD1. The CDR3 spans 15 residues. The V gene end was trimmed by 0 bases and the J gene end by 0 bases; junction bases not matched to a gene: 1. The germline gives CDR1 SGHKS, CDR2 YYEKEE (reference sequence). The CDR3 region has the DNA TGTGCCAGCAGCTTGGTGACAGGGGTGAACACTGAAGCTTTCTTT. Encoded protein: CASSLVTGVNTEAFF.

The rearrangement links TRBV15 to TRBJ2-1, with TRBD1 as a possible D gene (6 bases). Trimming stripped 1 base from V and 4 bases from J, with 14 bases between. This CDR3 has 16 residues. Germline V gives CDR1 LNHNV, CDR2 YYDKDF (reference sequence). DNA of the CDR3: TGTGCCACCAGCAGAGGGGGGTGGGGGCCTTACAATGAGCAGTTCTTC. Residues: CATSRGGWGPYNEQFF.

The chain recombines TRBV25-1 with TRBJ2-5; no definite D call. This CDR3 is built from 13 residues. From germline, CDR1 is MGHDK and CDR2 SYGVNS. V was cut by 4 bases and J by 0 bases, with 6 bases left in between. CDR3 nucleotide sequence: TGTGCCAGCAGTGGGCAGTACCAAGAGACCCAGTACTTC. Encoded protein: CASSGQYQETQYF.

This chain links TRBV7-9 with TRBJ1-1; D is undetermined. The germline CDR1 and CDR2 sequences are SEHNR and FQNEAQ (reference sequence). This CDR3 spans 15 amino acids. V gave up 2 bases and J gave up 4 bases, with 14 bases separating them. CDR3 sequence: CASSLREGRGTEAFF. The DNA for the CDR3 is TGTGCCAGCAGCTTACGCGAGGGAAGAGGCACTGAAGCTTTCTTT.

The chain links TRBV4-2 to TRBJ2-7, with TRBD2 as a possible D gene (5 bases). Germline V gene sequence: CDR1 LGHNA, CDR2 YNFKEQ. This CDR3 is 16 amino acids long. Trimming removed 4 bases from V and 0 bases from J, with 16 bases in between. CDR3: CASSPTLGEGSYEQYF. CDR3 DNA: TGTGCCAGCAGCCCCACTTTGGGAGAAGGCTCCTACGAGCAGTACTTC.

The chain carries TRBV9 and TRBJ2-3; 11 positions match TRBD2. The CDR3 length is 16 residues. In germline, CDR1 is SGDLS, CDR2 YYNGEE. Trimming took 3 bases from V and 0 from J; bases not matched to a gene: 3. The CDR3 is CASSGSGGGSTDTQYF. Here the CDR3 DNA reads TGTGCCAGCAGCGGTAGCGGGGGGGGCAGCACAGATACGCAGTATTTT.

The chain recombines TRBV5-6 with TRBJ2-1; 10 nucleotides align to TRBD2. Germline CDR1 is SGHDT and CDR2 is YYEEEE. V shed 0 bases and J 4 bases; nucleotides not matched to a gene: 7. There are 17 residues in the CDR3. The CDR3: CASSLELGLAVYNEQFF. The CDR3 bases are TGTGCCAGCAGCTTGGAGCTAGGACTAGCGGTTTACAATGAGCAGTTCTTC.

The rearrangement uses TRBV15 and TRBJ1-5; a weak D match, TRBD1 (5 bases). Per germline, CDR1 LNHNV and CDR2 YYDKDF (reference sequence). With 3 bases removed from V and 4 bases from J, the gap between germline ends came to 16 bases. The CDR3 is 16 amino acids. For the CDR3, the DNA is TGTGCCACCAGCAGCCCCGGTCCGGGGGTGAATCAGCCCCAGCATTTT. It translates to CATSSPGPGVNQPQHF.

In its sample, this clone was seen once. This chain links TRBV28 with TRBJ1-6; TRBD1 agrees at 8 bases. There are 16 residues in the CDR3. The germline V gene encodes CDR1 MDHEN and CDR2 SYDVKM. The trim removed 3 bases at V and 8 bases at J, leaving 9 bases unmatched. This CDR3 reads CASSFARDRGYSPLHF. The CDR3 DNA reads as TGTGCCAGCAGTTTCGCGAGAGACAGGGGCTATTCACCCCTCCACTTT.

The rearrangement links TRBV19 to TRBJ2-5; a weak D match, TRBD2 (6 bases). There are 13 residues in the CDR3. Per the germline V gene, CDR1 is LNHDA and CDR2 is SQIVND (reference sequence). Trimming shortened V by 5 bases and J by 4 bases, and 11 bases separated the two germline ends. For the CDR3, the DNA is TGTGCCAGTAGTGGCGGGATTGTAGAGACCCAGTACTTC. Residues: CASSGGIVETQYF.

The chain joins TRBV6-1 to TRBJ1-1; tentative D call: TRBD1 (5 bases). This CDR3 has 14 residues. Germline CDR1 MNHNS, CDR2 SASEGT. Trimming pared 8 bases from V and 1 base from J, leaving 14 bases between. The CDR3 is CASHLRQWNTEAFF. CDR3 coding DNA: TGTGCCAGCCATTTACGACAGTGGAACACTGAAGCTTTCTTT.

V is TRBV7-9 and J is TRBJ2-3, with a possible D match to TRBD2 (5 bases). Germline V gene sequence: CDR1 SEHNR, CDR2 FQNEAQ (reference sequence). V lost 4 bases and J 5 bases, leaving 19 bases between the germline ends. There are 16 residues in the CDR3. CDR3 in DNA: TGTGCCAGCAGCTCACAATCACTAAGCGAGGGAGATACGCAGTATTTT. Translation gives CASSSQSLSEGDTQYF.

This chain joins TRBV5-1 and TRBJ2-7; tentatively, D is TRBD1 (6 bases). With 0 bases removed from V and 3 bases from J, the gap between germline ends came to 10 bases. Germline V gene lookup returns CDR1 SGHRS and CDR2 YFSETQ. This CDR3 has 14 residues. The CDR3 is CASSLGGGIYEQYF. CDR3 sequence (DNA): TGCGCCAGCAGCTTGGGAGGGGGTATCTACGAGCAGTACTTC.